Listed below are T cell receptor beta chains from one sample, sequenced in a study of blood T cell repertoires in COVID-19. The method was immunoSEQ multiplex PCR; TCRdb's version includes in-frame clones alone and lacks a portion of them. This table has some 240,000 clones, 70% to 90% appearing once. Sequencing was performed on peripheral blood. All receptors come from a woman in her 70s with COVID-19, enrolled during active disease. The CDR3 runs from the conserved cysteine through the conserved F or W. A D gene is named only where the DNA matches it firmly. Size tells how often a clone was seen (once, few, many) or the class of an expanded clone, and some rows leave it out.

>TRBJ2-5|.|.|TRBV24-1
CATSDHRTKETQYF
TGTGCCACCAGTGATCACCGGACAAAAGAGACCCAGTACTTC
>TRBJ2-2|.|.|TRBV7-6
CASRTGTPNTGELFF
TGTGCCAGCAGAACCGGGACACCGAACACCGGGGAGCTGTTTTTT
>TRBJ2-1|.|TRBD2|TRBV6-2/TRBV6-3
CASSFPLAGANKRANEQFF
TGTGCCAGCAGTTTCCCACTAGCGGGAGCTAATAAAAGGGCCAATGAGCAGTTCTTC
>TRBJ2-3|.|.|TRBV19
CASSSAAGTDTQYF
TGTGCCAGTAGTAGCGCCGCGGGCACAGATACGCAGTATTTT
>TRBJ2-6|.|.|TRBV13
CASRPTGSGANVLTF
TGTGCCAGCAGACCTACAGGGTCTGGGGCCAACGTCCTGACTTTC
>TRBJ2-5|.|.|TRBV9
CASSVGPGGETQYF
TGTGCCAGCAGCGTAGGGCCTGGGGGGGAGACCCAGTACTTC
>TRBJ2-1|.|.|TRBV13
CASNFRRRGAILYNEQFF
TGTGCCAGCAACTTCCGGCGTCGGGGAGCGATTTTATACAATGAGCAGTTCTTC
>TRBJ1-1|.|.|TRBV7-8
CASSYSANGGVGTEAFF
TGTGCCAGCAGCTACAGTGCGAACGGGGGGGTGGGCACTGAAGCTTTCTTT
>TRBJ2-1|.|TRBD2|TRBV3-1/TRBV3-2
CASSQGLAGVLQFF
TGTGCCAGCAGCCAAGGACTAGCGGGGGTCTTGCAGTTCTTC
>TRBJ1-6|.|.|TRBV7-2
CASSLEGVGVSPLHF
TGTGCCAGCAGCTTAGAGGGGGTAGGGGTTTCACCCCTCCACTTT
>TRBJ2-4|few|.|TRBV6-2/TRBV6-3
CASSDAGSGDIQYF
TGTGCCAGCAGTGACGCGGGGTCGGGAGACATTCAGTACTTC
>TRBJ1-6|.|.|TRBV30
CAGEGNNSPLHF
TGTGCCGGGGAGGGAAATAATTCACCCCTCCACTTT
>TRBJ2-5|.|TRBD2|TRBV19
CASSSSGREGTQYF
TGTGCCAGTAGTAGTAGCGGGAGAGAGGGGACCCAGTACTTC
>TRBJ1-1|.|TRBD1|TRBV7-8
CASSLRTGLEAFF
TGTGCCAGCAGCTTAAGGACAGGGCTTGAAGCTTTCTTT
>TRBJ1-1|.|.|TRBV19
CASSATWRGGTEAFF
TGTGCCAGTAGTGCGACCTGGCGGGGCGGCACTGAAGCTTTCTTT
>TRBJ2-3|.|TRBD2|TRBV6-1
CASSEVTSGRDTQYF
TGTGCCAGCAGTGAAGTCACTAGCGGGCGAGATACGCAGTATTTT
>TRBJ2-7|.|TRBD1|TRBV5-1
CASSPRQGGSYEQYF
TGCGCCAGCAGCCCAAGACAGGGTGGTTCCTACGAGCAGTACTTC
>TRBJ2-7|.|.|TRBV19
CASSINRGGSYEQYF
TGTGCCAGTAGTATTAACAGGGGGGGATCCTACGAGCAGTACTTC
>TRBJ1-5|few|.|TRBV19
CASSIGSSSNQPQHF
TGTGCCAGTAGTATCGGTAGTTCTAGCAATCAGCCCCAGCATTTT
>TRBJ1-5|.|.|TRBV28
CASSLLGVGNQPQHF
TGTGCCAGCAGTTTACTAGGGGTTGGCAATCAGCCCCAGCATTTT
>TRBJ1-1|.|.|TRBV6-5
CASSYAGVGTEAFF
TGTGCCAGCAGTTACGCAGGGGTTGGCACTGAAGCTTTCTTT
>TRBJ2-2|.|.|TRBV14
CASSPYRTGELFF
TGTGCCAGCAGCCCCTACCGGACCGGGGAGCTGTTTTTT
>TRBJ1-1|.|.|TRBV7-8
CASSLLGGSNEAFF
TGTGCCAGCAGCTTACTTGGGGGCTCTAATGAAGCTTTCTTT
>TRBJ2-5|.|.|TRBV11-2
CASSLDGVATWQETQYF
TGTGCCAGCAGCTTAGATGGGGTAGCGACTTGGCAAGAGACCCAGTACTTC
>TRBJ1-2|.|.|TRBV7-2
CASSGVGGRDGYTF
TGTGCCAGCAGTGGAGTGGGGGGGCGAGATGGCTACACCTTC
>TRBJ1-5|.|.|TRBV4-3
CASSQDFGQPQHF
TGCGCCAGCAGCCAAGATTTTGGCCAGCCCCAGCATTTT
>TRBJ1-6|.|TRBD1|TRBV4-3
CASSQEADRRSPLHF
TGCGCCAGCAGCCAAGAGGCGGACAGGAGGTCACCCCTCCACTTT
>TRBJ2-2|.|.|TRBV19
CASTRAATTGELFF
TGTGCCAGTACGAGAGCGGCCACCACCGGGGAGCTGTTTTTT
>TRBJ1-4|.|.|TRBV19
CASSISRQVNEKLFF
TGTGCCAGTAGTATAAGTCGCCAGGTTAATGAAAAACTGTTTTTT
>TRBJ2-1|.|.|TRBV21-1
CASGQVVLHEQFF
TGTGCCAGCGGTCAGGTAGTGCTTCATGAGCAGTTCTTC
>TRBJ1-5|.|TRBD1|TRBV19
CASSFHDRAEDQPQHF
TGTGCCAGTAGTTTCCACGACAGGGCGGAGGACCAGCCCCAGCATTTT
>TRBJ2-3|.|.|TRBV7-7
CASSLTTSTDTQYF
TGTGCTAGCAGCCTGACGACTAGCACAGATACGCAGTATTTT
>TRBJ1-1|once|.|TRBV5-1
CASSLDGGAGMNTEAFF
TGCGCCAGCAGCTTGGATGGGGGGGCGGGAATGAACACTGAAGCTTTCTTT
>TRBJ2-1|.|.|TRBV14
CASSQGSSYNEQFF
TGTGCCAGCAGCCAAGGGAGCTCCTACAATGAGCAGTTCTTC
>TRBJ1-2|.|.|TRBV19
CASSHYYGYTF
TGTGCCAGTAGTCACTACTATGGCTACACCTTC
>TRBJ1-1|.|TRBD1|TRBV19
CASSKQGGTEAFF
TGTGCCAGTAGTAAACAGGGGGGCACTGAAGCTTTCTTT
>TRBJ2-7|.|TRBD2|TRBV19
CASSRTSGGADSYEQYF
TGTGCCAGTAGTAGGACTAGCGGGGGGGCTGATTCCTACGAGCAGTACTTC
>TRBJ1-2|.|.|TRBV15
CATSRDRLYGYTF
TGTGCCACCAGCAGAGATCGGTTGTATGGCTACACCTTC
>TRBJ2-5|.|.|TRBV30
CAWSVRRAGKTQYF
TGTGCCTGGAGTGTGAGGCGGGCGGGGAAGACCCAGTACTTC
>TRBJ2-5|.|TRBD2|TRBV2
CASSATGLAGETQYF
TGTGCCAGCAGCGCAACGGGACTAGCGGGAGAGACCCAGTACTTC
>TRBJ2-7|.|TRBD2|TRBV9
CASSVAAAERGRNEQYF
TGTGCCAGCAGCGTAGCGGCGGCGGAGCGGGGGCGAAACGAGCAGTACTTC
>TRBJ2-2|.|.|TRBV3-1/TRBV3-2
CASSPIWNFGEGTGELFF
TGTGCCAGCAGCCCCATCTGGAACTTCGGCGAGGGCACCGGGGAGCTGTTTTTT
>TRBJ2-1|.|TRBD2|TRBV6-5
CASRWTSGEFYEQFF
TGTGCCAGCAGGTGGACTAGCGGGGAATTCTATGAGCAGTTCTTC
>TRBJ1-2|.|.|TRBV27
CASSFTQTNYGYTF
TGTGCCAGCAGTTTTACACAAACTAACTATGGCTACACCTTC
>TRBJ2-7|.|.|TRBV19
CASSIAPVTYEQYF
TGTGCCAGTAGTATAGCACCGGTCACCTACGAGCAGTACTTC
>TRBJ1-1|.|.|TRBV3-1/TRBV3-2
CASSQRRMNTEAFF
TGTGCCAGCAGCCAGCGGAGAATGAACACTGAAGCTTTCTTT
>TRBJ2-1|.|TRBD2|TRBV18
CASSPGTSPLSYNEQFF
TGTGCCAGCTCACCTGGGACTAGCCCTCTCTCCTACAATGAGCAGTTCTTC